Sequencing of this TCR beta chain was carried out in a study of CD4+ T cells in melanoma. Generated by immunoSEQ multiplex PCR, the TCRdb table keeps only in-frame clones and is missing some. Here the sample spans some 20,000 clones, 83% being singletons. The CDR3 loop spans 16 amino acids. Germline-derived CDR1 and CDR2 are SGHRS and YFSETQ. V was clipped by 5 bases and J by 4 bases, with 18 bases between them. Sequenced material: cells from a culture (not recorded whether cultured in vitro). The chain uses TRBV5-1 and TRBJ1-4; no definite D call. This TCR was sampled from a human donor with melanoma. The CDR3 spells CASSLTATDYNEKLFF. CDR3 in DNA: TGCGCCAGCAGTTTGACCGCGACGGATTATAATGAAAAACTGTTTTTT.